The present entry profiles one TCR beta chain with its context. The record originates from a study of T-cell memory formation after mild COVID-19. Trimming stripped 2 bases from V and 6 bases from J, with 15 bases between. The germline CDR1 and CDR2 sequences are MNHEY and SVGEGT. This CDR3 has 15 amino acids. Via MiXCR, TCRdb re-called the 5' RACE reads, giving one row per CDR3 protein. The table lists 300,000 to 400,000 distinct CDR3 sequences, around a sixth of them singletons. The source of this sequence is a man in his late teens or twenties who had mild COVID-19 (a few samples of this study predate the infection). Cell type and time point are not known. This rearrangement joins TRBV6-2 or TRBV6-3 to TRBJ2-3, with D unresolved. Material: PBMCs or a T cell subset sorted from them (not recorded which). The CDR3 nucleotides are TGTGCCAGCAGTTACGTACCGACCCAGTACGATACGCAGTATTTT. Translating gives CASSYVPTQYDTQYF.